The 28 T cell receptor beta chains in this list originate from one sample, sequenced in a study of OX40 agonist ivuxolimab in advanced cancers. Using immunoSEQ multiplex PCR, the repertoire was profiled, and TCRdb retains in-frame clones only, with some absent. The sample yields nearly 95,000 clones, roughly 92% seen once. The sample here was CD4+ or CD8+ T cells sorted from blood, taken in a trial of the OX40 agonist ivuxolimab. The receptors stem from an adult with an advanced solid tumor such as melanoma, head and neck, liver or kidney cancer.

V and J are TRBV9 and TRBJ1-3; D remains unclear. Germline assignment: CDR1 SGDLS and CDR2 YYNGEE. Trimming took off 4 bases at V and 4 bases at J, with 24 bases between the two ends. This CDR3 region has 18 residues. The chain's CDR3 is CASSLSPGLPDLGNTIYF. Written as DNA, the CDR3 is TGTGCCAGCAGCCTCTCCCCCGGACTCCCAGACCTCGGAAACACCATATATTTT.

The V call is TRBV9, the J call TRBJ1-2; TRBD1 matches 9 bases. After removal of 0 bases from V and 3 bases from J, the junction contained 9 bases not matched to a gene. In germline, CDR1 is SGDLS, CDR2 YYNGEE. This CDR3 has 17 residues. CDR3 sequence reads: CASSVGGQGPLDYGYTF. In DNA form, the CDR3 reads TGTGCCAGCAGCGTAGGGGGACAGGGTCCTTTAGACTATGGCTACACCTTC.

The rearrangement joins TRBV4-1 to TRBJ1-2; 9 bases are shared with TRBD1. This CDR3 is 16 amino acids long. With V trimmed by 3 bases and J by 8 bases, 13 bases remained unmatched. The germline V gene has CDR1 MGHRA and CDR2 YSYEKL. The CDR3 here is CASSHIGQGKVWGYTF. CDR3 coding DNA: TGCGCCAGCAGCCACATCGGACAGGGGAAGGTCTGGGGCTACACCTTC.

The chain uses TRBV2 and TRBJ2-1; 7 bases match TRBD2. The ends lost 8 bases at V and 8 bases at J; junction bases unmatched: 12. The germline gives CDR1 SNHLY, CDR2 FYNNEI. The CDR3 is made up of 14 amino acids. The chain's CDR3 is CASHEAGVPDEQFF. The CDR3 nucleotides are TGTGCCAGCCATGAGGCGGGGGTGCCAGATGAGCAGTTCTTC.

The chain combines TRBV6-5 with TRBJ2-2, with a weak D call TRBD2 (5 bases). In germline, CDR1 is MNHEY, CDR2 SVGAGI. The CDR3 is 16 amino acids. Deletions cut 0 bases from V and 4 bases from J, with 12 bases between. CDR3 residues: CASSYSRLLGTGELFF. CDR3 sequence (DNA): TGTGCCAGCAGTTACTCCCGACTACTCGGCACCGGGGAGCTGTTTTTT.

The chain employs TRBV19 and TRBJ2-1; no clear D. The CDR3 extends over 15 amino acids. Trimming pared 3 bases from V and 1 base from J, leaving 10 bases between. Germline CDR1 and CDR2: LNHDA and SQIVND (reference sequence). The CDR3 region is CASSIVVRSYNEQFF. Written as DNA, the CDR3 is TGTGCCAGTAGTATTGTGGTCAGGTCCTACAATGAGCAGTTCTTC. Complete variable domain (other parts from reference TRBV19 and TRBJ2-1): DGGITQSPKYLFRKEGQNVTLSCEQNLNHDAMYWYRQDPGQGLRLIYYSQIVNDFQKGDIAEGYSVSREKKESFPLTVTSAQKNPTAFYLCASSIVVRSYNEQFFGPGTRLTVL.

The chain has TRBV27 and TRBJ2-5, with 11 bases identical to TRBD1. CDR3 length equals 12 residues. Unmatched junction bases numbered 1, after V lost 8 bases and J lost 5 bases. Germline V gene data show CDR1 as MNHEY and CDR2 as SMNVEV (reference sequence). The CDR3 sequence: CASGTGGETQYF. For the CDR3, the DNA is TGTGCCAGCGGGACAGGGGGGGAGACCCAGTACTTC.

V usage is TRBV6-6 and J usage is TRBJ1-5; the match to TRBD1 covers 9 bases. Germline CDR1 MNHNY, CDR2 SVGAGI (reference sequence). V trimming: 8 bases; J trimming: 2 bases; junction bases outside the gene matches: 1. The CDR3 is made up of 13 amino acids. In DNA, the CDR3 is TGTGCCAGCCGACAGGGGGGCAATCAGCCCCAGCATTTT. The encoded protein is CASRQGGNQPQHF.

The V call is TRBV27, the J call TRBJ2-7, with TRBD1 as a possible D gene (7 bases). Germline assignment: CDR1 MNHEY and CDR2 SMNVEV (reference sequence). Between the trimmed V and J ends, which lost 7 bases and 1 base, there was a span of 11 bases. The CDR3 covers 13 residues. The CDR3 coding sequence is TGTGCCAGCACCTCAGGGGGGTCCTACGAGCAGTACTTC. This sequence encodes CASTSGGSYEQYF.

The table lists this clone with a few counts. J is TRBJ1-1 and V is TRBV4-1; D ambiguous. Germline lookup yields CDR1 MGHRA and CDR2 YSYEKL. CDR3 length: 14 residues. V was trimmed by 2 bases and J by 5 bases, leaving 12 bases between them. CDR3 loop: CASSQLAGGTEAFF. The CDR3 nucleotides read TGCGCCAGCAGCCAATTAGCAGGTGGGACTGAAGCTTTCTTT.

Here the CDR3 DNA reads TGTGCCAGCAGCTTAGGGCCGGGACAGGGACCTACGAATGAGCAGTTCTTC. It is translated as CASSLGPGQGPTNEQFF. The rearrangement uses TRBV11-2 and TRBJ2-1; TRBD1 agrees at 9 bases. Germline V gives CDR1 SGHAT, CDR2 FQNNGV. V lost 1 base and J lost 7; bases outside the gene matches: 11. The CDR3 totals 17 residues.

The J gene is TRBJ2-2, the V gene TRBV29-1, with no clear D. Trimming cost V 2 bases and J 7 bases, with 11 bases left between them. This CDR3 is built from 13 residues. Germline CDR1 is SQVTM and CDR2 is ANQGSEA. Written as DNA, the CDR3 is TGCAGCGTTGAAAAGGGTCGGAGCGGGGAGCTGTTTTTT. Its protein product is CSVEKGRSGELFF.

CDR3 sequence (DNA): TGTGCCAGCAGTAGACAGGGGGCGGGAGAGACCCAGTACTTC. Translated: CASSRQGAGETQYF. This chain joins TRBV6-5 and TRBJ2-5; 10 bases are shared with TRBD1. CDR1 is MNHEY and CDR2 is SVGAGI in the germline V gene. The V gene end was trimmed by 5 bases and the J gene end by 4 bases; junction bases not matched to a gene: 4. The CDR3 has 14 residues.

This clone is a singleton in its sample. The chain recombines TRBV6-5 with TRBJ2-6; D may be TRBD2 (6 bases). Trimming shortened V by 9 bases and J by 3 bases, and 15 bases separated the two germline ends. The CDR3 loop spans 15 amino acids. Germline-derived CDR1 and CDR2 are MNHEY and SVGAGI. The CDR3 sequence is CASSEGGYGANVLTF. The CDR3 region has the DNA TGTGCCAGTTCAGAGGGAGGATATGGGGCCAACGTCCTGACTTTC.

This clone was seen only once. The chain employs TRBV29-1 and TRBJ1-2; 8 nucleotides agree with TRBD1. The CDR3 contains 12 residues. The germline CDR1 and CDR2 sequences are SQVTM and ANQGSEA. Trimming removed 5 bases from V and 4 bases from J; junction bases left unmatched: 3. This chain's CDR3 is CSVLDRGYGYTF. CDR3 nucleotide sequence: TGCAGCGTTCTTGACAGGGGCTATGGCTACACCTTC.

This sequence joins TRBV2 and TRBJ2-1; TRBD2 aligns across 12 bases. Looked up from germline, CDR1 is SNHLY and CDR2 is FYNNEI. V shed 6 bases, J shed 7 bases, and the junction held 10 bases outside the gene matches. This CDR3 region has 16 residues. Here the CDR3 DNA reads TGTGCCAGCAGCGCCCTAGCGGGGGGGCCTGGAAATGAGCAGTTCTTC. Protein product: CASSALAGGPGNEQFF.

The gene calls are TRBV6-1 and TRBJ1-1; D unclear. The V and J ends lost 5 bases and 0 bases respectively, with 13 bases between them. CDR1 and CDR2 (germline): MNHNS, SASEGT. This CDR3 has 15 residues. DNA for the CDR3: TGTGCCAGCAGTAAGAAGGGAGTTATGAACACTGAAGCTTTCTTT. This sequence encodes CASSKKGVMNTEAFF.

This sequence joins TRBV11-2 and TRBJ1-2; 7 bases align to TRBD1. V shed 5 bases, J shed 4 bases, and the junction held 10 bases outside the gene matches. Germline V gene lookup returns CDR1 SGHAT and CDR2 FQNNGV. The CDR3 is 15 residues long. CDR3 protein: CASSPSLRQGYGYTF. In nucleotides, the CDR3 is TGTGCCAGCAGCCCCTCCTTGCGACAGGGCTATGGCTACACCTTC.

The J gene is TRBJ2-1, the V gene TRBV27, with 8 nucleotides matching TRBD2. V lost 8 bases to trimming and J lost 6 bases; unmatched junction nucleotides: 9. The CDR3 is 14 residues long. The V gene's germline CDR1 is MNHEY and CDR2 SMNVEV (reference sequence). This CDR3 reads CASSHGSGTNEQFF. The CDR3 DNA follows: TGTGCCAGCTCCCACGGTAGCGGGACCAATGAGCAGTTCTTC.

This chain connects TRBV27 to TRBJ2-5, with 9 bases fitting TRBD2. Trimming at V came to 3 bases and at J to 2 bases, leaving 4 bases not matched to a gene. The V gene's germline CDR1 is MNHEY and CDR2 SMNVEV (reference sequence). The CDR3 consists of 15 residues. CDR3 amino acids: CASSFSGGPQETQYF. The CDR3 DNA is TGTGCCAGCAGTTTTAGCGGGGGCCCACAAGAGACCCAGTACTTC.

This clone came up once. V usage is TRBV4-1 and J usage is TRBJ2-7; weak D call: TRBD1 (5 bases). V lost 0 bases to trimming and J lost 5 bases, with 8 bases between them. The V gene's germline CDR1 is MGHRA and CDR2 YSYEKL. The CDR3 consists of 13 residues. CDR3: CASSQDRVDEQYF. CDR3 coding DNA: TGCGCCAGCAGCCAAGACAGGGTGGACGAGCAGTACTTC.

The rearrangement links TRBV7-8 to TRBJ2-1; 7 bases fit TRBD1. The CDR3 totals 20 residues. CDR1 and CDR2 (germline): SGHVS, FQNEAQ. The V and J ends lost 3 bases and 7 bases, in that order; junction bases with no gene match: 24. This chain's CDR3 is CASSFPSGLTGIGGGNEQFF. CDR3 bases: TGTGCCAGCAGCTTTCCTTCTGGGTTGACAGGGATCGGTGGTGGGAATGAGCAGTTCTTC. Variable domain in full (rest from reference TRBV7-8 and TRBJ2-1): GAGVSQSPRYKVAKRGQDVALRCDPISGHVSLFWYQQALGQGPEFLTYFQNEAQLDKSGLPSDRFFAERPEGSVSTLKIQRTQQEDSAVYLCASSFPSGLTGIGGGNEQFFGPGTRLTVL.

The sample holds one count of this clone. The chain is built from TRBV6-6 and TRBJ2-1; tentative D call: TRBD2 (5 bases). Deletions cut 2 bases from V and 7 bases from J, with 12 bases between. The CDR3 runs to 14 residues. Germline V gene lookup returns CDR1 MNHNY and CDR2 SVGAGI (reference sequence). CDR3 bases: TGTGCCAGCAGTTACAGTTTGGCGGGTAATGAGCAGTTCTTC. Translation gives CASSYSLAGNEQFF.

The sample holds one count of this clone. The rearrangement links TRBV6-6 to TRBJ1-5, with unresolved D. CDR1 and CDR2 (germline): MNHNY, SVGAGI (reference sequence). The CDR3 is 15 residues long. V lost 2 bases and J 4 bases, leaving 12 bases between the germline ends. The CDR3 loop reads CASSYSQFGNQPQHF. The DNA of the CDR3 is TGTGCCAGCAGTTACAGTCAGTTCGGAAATCAGCCCCAGCATTTT.

J is TRBJ2-6 and V is TRBV7-3; D perhaps matches TRBD2 (5 bases). Germline V gives CDR1 SGHTA, CDR2 FQGTGA. The CDR3 has 15 amino acids. The V end lost 5 bases, the J end lost 0 bases, and 8 bases lay between the germline ends. The chain's CDR3 is CASSLGLSGANVLTF. The CDR3 region has the DNA TGTGCCAGCAGCCTTGGACTCTCTGGGGCCAACGTCCTGACTTTC.

This chain joins TRBV13 and TRBJ2-1; the match to TRBD1 covers 8 bases. The CDR3 consists of 15 residues. With 0 bases clipped from V and 6 bases from J, the junction kept 4 bases outside the gene matches. Germline V gives CDR1 PRHDT, CDR2 FYEKMQ (reference sequence). CDR3 region: CASSLGTGVFNEQFF. Written as DNA, the CDR3 is TGTGCCAGCAGCTTAGGGACAGGGGTGTTCAATGAGCAGTTCTTC.

This clone was found once. The gene calls are TRBV7-8 and TRBJ2-3, with D maybe TRBD2 (5 bases). The germline gives CDR1 SGHVS, CDR2 FQNEAQ. This CDR3 region has 15 residues. V lost 5 bases, J lost 5 bases, and 17 bases lay in between. The CDR3 bases are TGTGCCAGCAGCCGGTTTGTCGGAGGCAGAGATACGCAGTATTTT. It translates to CASSRFVGGRDTQYF. Filled out from reference TRBV7-8 and TRBJ2-3, the complete variable domain reads GAGVSQSPRYKVAKRGQDVALRCDPISGHVSLFWYQQALGQGPEFLTYFQNEAQLDKSGLPSDRFFAERPEGSVSTLKIQRTQQEDSAVYLCASSRFVGGRDTQYFGPGTRLTVL.

The chain is built from TRBV13 and TRBJ1-4; D is uncertain. There are 13 residues in the CDR3. Germline V CDR1 and CDR2: PRHDT, FYEKMQ (reference sequence). The V end was cut by 5 bases, the J end by 7 bases, with 11 bases between. CDR3 nucleotides: TGTGCCAGCAGCCAAGGAGGTAGTGAAAAACTGTTTTTT. Residues: CASSQGGSEKLFF.